The 22 T cell receptor beta chains reported below all come from one sample, sequenced in a study of blood T cell repertoires in COVID-19. Some clones are missing from TCRdb's copy, which holds only in-frame ones; the method was immunoSEQ multiplex PCR. The table shows about 260,000 clones, with around 87% occurring only once. The specimen sequenced was peripheral blood. These receptor sequences come from a woman in her fifties or sixties with acute or convalescent COVID-19.

This rearrangement joins TRBV19 to TRBJ2-4, with D unclear. This CDR3 spans 13 amino acids. The V end was cut by 3 bases, the J end by 6 bases, with 9 bases between. CDR1 is LNHDA and CDR2 is SQIVND in the germline V gene (reference sequence). CDR3 DNA sequence: TGTGCCAGTAGTATGCGGCAGCTAAACATTCAGTACTTC. Residues: CASSMRQLNIQYF.

This clone was observed once. The gene calls are TRBV5-4 and TRBJ2-7; the match to TRBD1 covers 8 bases. Germline CDR1 SGHNT, CDR2 YYREEE (reference sequence). The V and J ends lost 5 bases and 3 bases, in that order; junction bases with no gene match: 7. The CDR3 sequence is 14 residues long. The CDR3 bases are TGTGCCAGCAGGCAGGGGGCGGATATCTACGAGCAGTACTTC. Translated, it gives CASRQGADIYEQYF.

Comment on this clone: Within the sample, other DNA sequences also encode this same CDR3. The rearrangement links TRBV28 to TRBJ2-5, with a tentative D call TRBD2 (5 bases). The CDR3 is 13 amino acids. V was trimmed by 2 bases and J by 1 base, leaving 5 bases between them. Germline V lookup: CDR1 MDHEN, CDR2 SYDVKM. The CDR3 loop is CASSLRGQETQYF. For the CDR3, the DNA is TGTGCCAGCAGTTTACGGGGCCAAGAGACCCAGTACTTC.

The chain couples TRBV11-2 to TRBJ1-6; 7 nucleotides line up with TRBD1. Germline CDR1 reads SGHAT; CDR2 reads FQNNGV. The CDR3 contains 16 residues. J gave up 10 bases and V 5 bases, and 14 bases lay outside the gene matches. CDR3: CASSLPPDRVRSPLHF. The CDR3 bases are TGTGCCAGCAGCCTCCCCCCCGACAGGGTCAGGTCACCCCTCCACTTT.

This sequence joins TRBV28 and TRBJ2-1, with 9 bases that match TRBD2. CDR1 MDHEN and CDR2 SYDVKM come from the germline V gene. This CDR3 region has 15 residues. V was pared by 6 bases and J by 3 bases, with 6 bases of the junction left unmatched. This chain's CDR3 is CASRPGLAIYNEQFF. CDR3 DNA sequence: TGTGCCAGCAGACCCGGACTAGCGATCTACAATGAGCAGTTCTTC. The full variable domain, rest sourced from reference TRBV28 and TRBJ2-1, is DVKVTQSSRYLVKRTGEKVFLECVQDMDHENMFWYRQDPGLGLRLIYFSYDVKMKEKGDIPEGYSVSREKKERFSLILESASTNQTSMYLCASRPGLAIYNEQFFGPGTRLTVL.

This chain links TRBV18 with TRBJ1-1; TRBD1 agrees at 8 bases. The ends lost 3 bases at V and 5 bases at J; junction bases unmatched: 5. Germline V gene sequence: CDR1 KGHSH, CDR2 LQKENI. The CDR3 has 14 amino acids. The CDR3 loop is CASSPQGANTEAFF. CDR3 in DNA: TGTGCCAGCTCACCCCAGGGGGCGAATACTGAAGCTTTCTTT.

The gene calls are TRBV2 and TRBJ2-3; 8 nucleotides match TRBD1. Trimming cost V 8 bases and J 3 bases; bases outside gene matches: 4. Germline V lookup: CDR1 SNHLY, CDR2 FYNNEI. This CDR3 region has 13 residues. The CDR3 reads CASGDRRTDTQYF. CDR3 nucleotide sequence: TGTGCCAGCGGGGACAGGAGAACAGATACGCAGTATTTT.

This rearrangement joins TRBV6-5 to TRBJ1-2, with D unresolved. The CDR3 totals 15 residues. Germline CDR1 MNHEY, CDR2 SVGAGI. V lost 9 bases to trimming and J lost 0 bases, with 17 bases between them. CDR3 residues: CASSRSPLANYGYTF. The DNA for the CDR3 is TGTGCCAGTTCCCGTTCCCCCCTTGCTAACTATGGCTACACCTTC.

The rearrangement uses TRBV7-8 and TRBJ1-2; weak D call: TRBD1 (5 bases). The germline V gene encodes CDR1 SGHVS and CDR2 FQNEAQ. Trimming removed 1 base at V and 4 bases at J, with 10 bases between. The length of the CDR3 is 14 residues. In nucleotides, the CDR3 is TGTGCCAGCAGCTTAGAGGGACTGCCCTATGGCTACACCTTC. Encoded protein: CASSLEGLPYGYTF.

CDR3 coding DNA: TGTGCCAGCAGCCAACGGACAGGGGTGAATAGTCAGCCCCAGCATTTT. Translation gives CASSQRTGVNSQPQHF. This chain joins TRBV16 and TRBJ1-5; TRBD1 matches 9 bases. J gave up 6 bases and V 2 bases, and 8 bases lay outside the gene matches. This CDR3 region has 16 residues. CDR1 and CDR2 from the germline V gene are KGHSY and FQNENV.

This clone was recorded only once. The chain is built from TRBV5-1 and TRBJ2-3, with a tentative D call TRBD1 (5 bases). CDR3 length equals 16 residues. Germline values: CDR1 SGHRS, CDR2 YFSETQ. V was shortened by 0 bases and J by 0 bases, with 11 bases between the two germline ends. CDR3: CASSLGGPGSTDTQYF. CDR3 coding DNA: TGCGCCAGCAGCTTGGGGGGTCCAGGGAGCACAGATACGCAGTATTTT.

The CDR3: CASSLAWLAGSDTQYF. The CDR3 nucleotides are TGTGCCAGCAGCTTGGCGTGGCTAGCGGGTTCAGATACGCAGTATTTT. The V gene is TRBV5-5, the J gene TRBJ2-3; TRBD2 matches 8 bases. There are 16 residues in the CDR3. The germline V gene has CDR1 SGHKS and CDR2 YYEKEE (reference sequence). V trimming: 0 bases; J trimming: 4 bases; junction bases outside the gene matches: 7.

The chain uses TRBV11-2 and TRBJ2-5, with TRBD2 matching 11 bases. This CDR3 is 15 amino acids long. The germline CDR1 and CDR2 sequences are SGHAT and FQNNGV. Trimming at V came to 4 bases and at J to 0 bases, leaving 1 base not matched to a gene. The CDR3 nucleotides are TGTGCCAGCAGCTGGACTAGCGGGTACCAAGAGACCCAGTACTTC. It codes for CASSWTSGYQETQYF.

This clone has a handful of counts. The chain is built from TRBV6-5 and TRBJ2-2; 11 bases match TRBD2. Germline CDR1 reads MNHEY; CDR2 reads SVGAGI. The CDR3 sequence is 15 residues long. The trim removed 0 bases at V and 15 bases at J, leaving 9 bases unmatched. The CDR3, as DNA: TGTGCCAGCAGTTACTCGAGTTTAGCGGGAGGGAGGGTGTTTTTT. It yields the protein CASSYSSLAGGRVFF.

The rearrangement joins TRBV9 to TRBJ1-1; the D is unclear. CDR1 is SGDLS and CDR2 is YYNGEE in the germline V gene. This CDR3 spans 13 amino acids. The V gene lost 1 base and the J gene lost 1 base, with 5 bases spanning the gap. This chain's CDR3 is CASSVSSNTEAFF. The CDR3 nucleotides read TGTGCCAGCAGCGTATCGTCGAACACTGAAGCTTTCTTT.

This clone was recorded a few times. The chain uses TRBV7-9 and TRBJ1-6, with TRBD1 matching 11 bases. The CDR3 totals 14 residues. J lost 8 bases, V lost 5 bases, and 2 bases had no gene match. Germline CDR1 reads SEHNR; CDR2 reads FQNEAQ (reference sequence). CDR3 sequence: CASSPDRGHSPLHF. The CDR3 DNA reads TGTGCCAGCAGCCCGGACAGGGGGCATTCACCCCTCCACTTT.

This rearrangement joins TRBV27 to TRBJ2-3; TRBD2 aligns across 15 bases. This CDR3 is 22 amino acids long. The V segment lost 5 bases and the J segment 5 bases; nucleotides outside the gene matches: 23. Germline V gives CDR1 MNHEY, CDR2 SMNVEV (reference sequence). CDR3 sequence: CASSPTPSTPGLAGGSQDTQYF. CDR3 coding DNA: TGTGCCAGCAGTCCAACCCCATCAACCCCGGGACTAGCGGGAGGAAGTCAAGATACGCAGTATTTT.

This clone was picked up one time. As DNA, the CDR3 is TGTGCCAGCAGCTTAGGAGGGGGTTCGAATCAGCCCCAGCATTTT. Its protein product is CASSLGGGSNQPQHF. This rearrangement joins TRBV7-2 to TRBJ1-5; D might be TRBD1 (6 bases). Trimming took 1 base from V and 4 from J, leaving 11 bases between them. The CDR3 is 15 amino acids. Looked up from germline, CDR1 is SGHTA and CDR2 is FQGNSA. Full variable domain (missing parts from reference TRBV7-2 and TRBJ1-5): GAGVSQSPSNKVTEKGKDVELRCDPISGHTALYWYRQSLGQGLEFLIYFQGNSAPDKSGLPSDRFSAERTGGSVSTLTIQRTQQEDSAVYLCASSLGGGSNQPQHFGDGTRLSIL.

V is TRBV4-3 and J is TRBJ1-2; TRBD1 matches 11 bases. Per germline, CDR1 LGHNA and CDR2 YSLEER. V shed 0 bases, J shed 4 bases, and the junction held 4 bases outside the gene matches. This CDR3 region has 16 residues. The CDR3 nucleotides are TGCGCCAGCAGCCAAGAGGGGGACAGGGGGTCCTATGGCTACACCTTC. Amino acid sequence: CASSQEGDRGSYGYTF.

V gene TRBV19 combines with J gene TRBJ1-5; TRBD1 matches at 7 bases. Trimming at V came to 6 bases and at J to 0 bases, leaving 8 bases not matched to a gene. The V gene's germline CDR1 is LNHDA and CDR2 SQIVND (reference sequence). This CDR3 has 16 residues. The DNA for the CDR3 is TGTGCCAGTAGGCGACCGGGACAGTATAGCAATCAGCCCCAGCATTTT. Residues: CASRRPGQYSNQPQHF. Together with reference TRBV19 and TRBJ1-5, the CDR3 gives the full variable domain: DGGITQSPKYLFRKEGQNVTLSCEQNLNHDAMYWYRQDPGQGLRLIYYSQIVNDFQKGDIAEGYSVSREKKESFPLTVTSAQKNPTAFYLCASRRPGQYSNQPQHFGDGTRLSIL.

V usage is TRBV9 and J usage is TRBJ2-3, with TRBD1 identical over 8 bases. The CDR3 runs 16 residues. V was pared by 4 bases and J by 3 bases, with 10 bases of the junction left unmatched. Germline V gene sequence: CDR1 SGDLS, CDR2 YYNGEE. The chain's CDR3 is CASSPRGQVETDTQYF. DNA for the CDR3: TGTGCCAGCAGCCCCAGGGGACAGGTGGAGACAGATACGCAGTATTTT.

The V call is TRBV28, the J call TRBJ2-1; D is unresolved. Germline V gives CDR1 MDHEN, CDR2 SYDVKM. V lost 3 bases and J 2 bases, leaving 14 bases between the germline ends. This CDR3 spans 16 amino acids. The CDR3 DNA is TGTGCCAGCAGTTTTCTGGGCCCTTCCGCCTACAATGAGCAGTTCTTC. Translated, it gives CASSFLGPSAYNEQFF. Supplemented by reference TRBV28 and TRBJ2-1, the full variable domain reads DVKVTQSSRYLVKRTGEKVFLECVQDMDHENMFWYRQDPGLGLRLIYFSYDVKMKEKGDIPEGYSVSREKKERFSLILESASTNQTSMYLCASSFLGPSAYNEQFFGPGTRLTVL.